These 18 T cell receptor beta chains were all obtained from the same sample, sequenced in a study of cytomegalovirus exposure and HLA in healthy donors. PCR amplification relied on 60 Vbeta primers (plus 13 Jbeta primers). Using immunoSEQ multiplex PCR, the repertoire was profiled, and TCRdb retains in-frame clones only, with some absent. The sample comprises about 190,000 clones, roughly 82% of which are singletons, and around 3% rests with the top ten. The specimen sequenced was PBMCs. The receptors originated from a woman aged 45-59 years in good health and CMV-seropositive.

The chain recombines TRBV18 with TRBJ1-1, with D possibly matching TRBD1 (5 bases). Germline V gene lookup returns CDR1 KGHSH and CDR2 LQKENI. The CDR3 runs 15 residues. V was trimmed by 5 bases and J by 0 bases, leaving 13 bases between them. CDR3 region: CASSSLTDLNTEAFF. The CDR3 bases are TGTGCCAGCTCATCGCTGACAGATCTGAACACTGAAGCTTTCTTT.

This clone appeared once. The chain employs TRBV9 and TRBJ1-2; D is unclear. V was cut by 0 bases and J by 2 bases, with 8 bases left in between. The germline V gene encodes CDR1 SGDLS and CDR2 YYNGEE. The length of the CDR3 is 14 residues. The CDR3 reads CASSVDPENYGYTF. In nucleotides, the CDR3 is TGTGCCAGCAGCGTAGATCCAGAAAACTATGGCTACACCTTC.

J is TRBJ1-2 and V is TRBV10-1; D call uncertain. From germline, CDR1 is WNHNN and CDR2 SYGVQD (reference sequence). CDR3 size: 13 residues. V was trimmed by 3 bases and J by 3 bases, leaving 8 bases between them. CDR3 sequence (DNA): TGCGCCAGCAGTGATCAGGTGGACTATGGCTACACCTTC. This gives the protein CASSDQVDYGYTF.

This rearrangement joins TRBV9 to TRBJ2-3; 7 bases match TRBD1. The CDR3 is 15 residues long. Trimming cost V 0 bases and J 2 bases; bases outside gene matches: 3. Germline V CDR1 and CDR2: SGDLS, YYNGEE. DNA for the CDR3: TGTGCCAGCAGCGTAGACAGGGGTTACACAGATACGCAGTATTTT. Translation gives CASSVDRGYTDTQYF.

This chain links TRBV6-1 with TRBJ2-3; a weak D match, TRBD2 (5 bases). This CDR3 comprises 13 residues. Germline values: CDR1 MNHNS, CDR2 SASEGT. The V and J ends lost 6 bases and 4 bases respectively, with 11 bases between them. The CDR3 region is CASRGSGPDTQYF. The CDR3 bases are TGTGCCAGCAGGGGGAGCGGTCCAGATACGCAGTATTTT.

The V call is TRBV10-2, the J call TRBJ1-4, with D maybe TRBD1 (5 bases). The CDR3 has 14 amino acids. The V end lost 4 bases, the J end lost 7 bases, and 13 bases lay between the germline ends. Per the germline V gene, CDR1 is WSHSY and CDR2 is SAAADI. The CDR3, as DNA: TGCGCCAGCAGTGTCCAGGGACTTGGTGAAAAACTGTTTTTT. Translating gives CASSVQGLGEKLFF.

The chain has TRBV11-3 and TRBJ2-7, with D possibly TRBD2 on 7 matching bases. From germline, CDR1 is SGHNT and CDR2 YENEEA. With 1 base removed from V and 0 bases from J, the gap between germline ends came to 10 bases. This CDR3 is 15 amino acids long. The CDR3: CASSLGAGASYEQYF. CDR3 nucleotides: TGTGCCAGCAGCTTAGGGGCGGGGGCCTCCTACGAGCAGTACTTC.

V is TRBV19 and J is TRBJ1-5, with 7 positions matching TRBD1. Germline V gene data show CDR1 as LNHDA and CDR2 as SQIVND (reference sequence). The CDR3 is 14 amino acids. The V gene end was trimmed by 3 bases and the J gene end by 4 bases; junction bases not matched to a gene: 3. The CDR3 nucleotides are TGTGCCAGTAGTATCGGGACAGATAATCAGCCCCAGCATTTT. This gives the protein CASSIGTDNQPQHF.

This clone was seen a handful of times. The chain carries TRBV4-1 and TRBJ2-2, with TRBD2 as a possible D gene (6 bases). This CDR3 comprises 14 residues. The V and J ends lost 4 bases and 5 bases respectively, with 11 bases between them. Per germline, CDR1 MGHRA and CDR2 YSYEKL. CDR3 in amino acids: CASSPRRDTGELFF. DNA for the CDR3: TGCGCCAGCAGCCCCAGGAGGGATACCGGGGAGCTGTTTTTT.

The CDR3 spells CASSDGGGRKQYF. CDR3 sequence (DNA): TGTGCCAGCAGCGACGGCGGGGGGCGGAAGCAGTACTTC. The chain joins TRBV7-9 to TRBJ2-7, with TRBD2 identical over 8 bases. The CDR3 is made up of 13 amino acids. The J segment lost 8 bases and the V segment lost 5 bases, leaving 8 bases of the junction unmatched. Germline values: CDR1 SEHNR, CDR2 FQNEAQ (reference sequence).

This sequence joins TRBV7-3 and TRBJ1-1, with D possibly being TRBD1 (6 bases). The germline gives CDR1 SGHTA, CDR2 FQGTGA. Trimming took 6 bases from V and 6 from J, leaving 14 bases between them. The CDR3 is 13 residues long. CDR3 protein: CASSQQGGAEAFF. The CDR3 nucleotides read TGTGCCAGCAGTCAACAGGGTGGTGCTGAAGCTTTCTTT.

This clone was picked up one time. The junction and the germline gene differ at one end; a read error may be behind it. CDR3 DNA: TGTTCCAGCAGCTTTCTTATGAACACTGAAGCTTTCTTT. Translation gives CSSSFLMNTEAFF. The chain links TRBV7-9 to TRBJ1-1, with D uncertain. The CDR3 is 13 amino acids. CDR1 and CDR2 (germline): SEHNR, FQNEAQ (reference sequence).

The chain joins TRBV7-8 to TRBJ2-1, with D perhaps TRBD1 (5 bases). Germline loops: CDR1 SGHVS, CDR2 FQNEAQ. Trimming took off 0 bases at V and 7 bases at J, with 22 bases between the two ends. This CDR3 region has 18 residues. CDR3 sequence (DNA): TGTGCCAGCAGCTTAGCGCAGGGAACCAGAACCCATGGAAATGAGCAGTTCTTC. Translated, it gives CASSLAQGTRTHGNEQFF.

CDR3 nucleotides: TGCAGCGTTGATAGCAAAACGAACACCGGGGAGCTGTTTTTT. It translates to CSVDSKTNTGELFF. J is TRBJ2-2 and V is TRBV29-1, with D unresolved. CDR1 SQVTM and CDR2 ANQGSEA come from the germline V gene. Trimming stripped 3 bases from V and 0 bases from J, with 8 bases between. The CDR3 is 14 amino acids.

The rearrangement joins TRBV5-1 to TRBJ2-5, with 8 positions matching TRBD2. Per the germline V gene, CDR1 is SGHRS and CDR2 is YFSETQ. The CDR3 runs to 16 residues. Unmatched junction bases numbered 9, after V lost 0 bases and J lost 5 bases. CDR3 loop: CASSLGLAGRVETQYF. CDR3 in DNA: TGCGCCAGCAGCTTGGGTTTAGCGGGGCGGGTCGAGACCCAGTACTTC.

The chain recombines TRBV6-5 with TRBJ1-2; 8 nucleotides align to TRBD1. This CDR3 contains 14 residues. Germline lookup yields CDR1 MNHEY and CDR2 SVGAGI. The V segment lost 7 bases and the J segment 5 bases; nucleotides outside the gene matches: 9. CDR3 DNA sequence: TGTGCCAGCACTAATACAGGGGGGCAGTATGGCTACACCTTC. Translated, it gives CASTNTGGQYGYTF.

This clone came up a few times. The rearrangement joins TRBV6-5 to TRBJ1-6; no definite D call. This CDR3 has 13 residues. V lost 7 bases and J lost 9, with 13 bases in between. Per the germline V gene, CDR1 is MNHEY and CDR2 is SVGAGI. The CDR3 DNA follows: TGTGCCAGCACCGAGGGTGGGAGTTCACCCCTCCACTTT. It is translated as CASTEGGSSPLHF.

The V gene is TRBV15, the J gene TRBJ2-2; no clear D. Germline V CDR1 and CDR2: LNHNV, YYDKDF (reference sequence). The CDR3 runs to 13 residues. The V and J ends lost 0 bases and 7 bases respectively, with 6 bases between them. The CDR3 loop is CATSRDRYGELFF. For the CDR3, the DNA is TGTGCCACCAGCAGAGATCGTTACGGGGAGCTGTTTTTT. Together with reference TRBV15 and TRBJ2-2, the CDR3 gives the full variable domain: DAMVIQNPRYQVTQFGKPVTLSCSQTLNHNVMYWYQQKSSQAPKLLFHYYDKDFNNEADTPDNFQSRRPNTSFCFLDIRSPGLGDTAMYLCATSRDRYGELFFGEGSRLTVL.